The 3 T cell receptor beta chains below all came from one sample that was sequenced in a study of blood T cell repertoires in COVID-19. Using immunoSEQ multiplex PCR, the repertoire was profiled, and TCRdb retains in-frame clones only, with some absent. The sample lists 200,000 to 250,000 clones; approximately 83% were seen once. What was sequenced was PBMCs or T cells enriched from blood (not recorded which). The receptors were sampled from a woman in her forties who had been exposed to COVID-19.

This rearrangement joins TRBV6-5 to TRBJ1-5; 7 bases agree with TRBD1. Germline CDR1 is MNHEY and CDR2 is SVGAGI. The CDR3 has 16 amino acids. Trimming took 4 bases from V and 3 from J; bases not matched to a gene: 9. The CDR3 sequence is CASSSPRQGPNQPQHF. The CDR3 DNA reads as TGTGCCAGCAGTTCCCCTCGACAGGGTCCCAATCAGCCCCAGCATTTT.

The chain uses TRBV18 and TRBJ1-5; 10 bases are shared with TRBD1. The CDR3 runs to 14 residues. Germline loops: CDR1 KGHSH, CDR2 LQKENI. V was pared by 6 bases and J by 5 bases, with 4 bases of the junction left unmatched. CDR3 in DNA: TGTGCCAGCTCTGGGACAGGGGCTGATCAGCCCCAGCATTTT. Amino acid sequence: CASSGTGADQPQHF.

Comment on this clone: One end of the junction varies from germline; a read error may be responsible. This rearrangement joins TRBV6-4 to TRBJ2-1, with D tentatively TRBD2 (6 bases). The CDR3 length is 11 residues. The germline gives CDR1 MRHNA, CDR2 SNTAGT. The CDR3 sequence: CASSDGTFPLF. The CDR3 region has the DNA TGTGCCAGCAGTGACGGGACTTTCCCCCTCTTC.